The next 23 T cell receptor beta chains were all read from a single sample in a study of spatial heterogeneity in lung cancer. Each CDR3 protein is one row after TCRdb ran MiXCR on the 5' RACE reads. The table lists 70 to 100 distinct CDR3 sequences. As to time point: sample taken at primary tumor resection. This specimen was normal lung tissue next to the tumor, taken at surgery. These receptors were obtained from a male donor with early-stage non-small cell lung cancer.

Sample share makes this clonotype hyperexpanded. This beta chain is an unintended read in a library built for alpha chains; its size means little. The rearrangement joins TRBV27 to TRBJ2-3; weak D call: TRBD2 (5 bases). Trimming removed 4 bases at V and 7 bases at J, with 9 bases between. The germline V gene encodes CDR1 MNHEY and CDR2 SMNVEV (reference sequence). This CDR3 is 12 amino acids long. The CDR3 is CASSYAGNTQYF. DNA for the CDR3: TGTGCCAGCAGTTACGCCGGGAATACGCAGTATTTT.

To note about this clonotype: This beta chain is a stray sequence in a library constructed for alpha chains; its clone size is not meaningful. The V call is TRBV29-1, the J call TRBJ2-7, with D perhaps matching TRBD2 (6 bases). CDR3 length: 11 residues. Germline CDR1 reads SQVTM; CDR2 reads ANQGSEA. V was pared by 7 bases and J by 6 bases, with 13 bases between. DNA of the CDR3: TGCAGCGCAGCTCGGGGGACCGAGCAGTACTTC. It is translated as CSAARGTEQYF.

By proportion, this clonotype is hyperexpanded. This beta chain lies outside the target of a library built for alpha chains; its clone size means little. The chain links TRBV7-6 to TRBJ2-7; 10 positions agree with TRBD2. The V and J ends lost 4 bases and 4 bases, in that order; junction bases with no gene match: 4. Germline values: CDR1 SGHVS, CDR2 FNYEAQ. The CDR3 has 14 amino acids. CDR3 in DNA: TGTGCCAGCAGCTCAACTAGCGGGGCATACGAGCAGTACTTC. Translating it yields CASSSTSGAYEQYF.

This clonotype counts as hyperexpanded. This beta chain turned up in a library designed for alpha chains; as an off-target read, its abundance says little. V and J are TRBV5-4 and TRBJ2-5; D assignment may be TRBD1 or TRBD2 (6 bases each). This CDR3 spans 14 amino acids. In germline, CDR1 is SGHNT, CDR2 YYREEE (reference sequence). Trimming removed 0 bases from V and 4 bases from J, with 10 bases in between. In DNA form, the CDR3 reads TGTGCCAGCAGCTTGGATCCGGGGGCAGAGACCCAGTACTTC. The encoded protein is CASSLDPGAETQYF.

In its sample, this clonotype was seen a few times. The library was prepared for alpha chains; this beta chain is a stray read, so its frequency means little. This chain's CDR3 is CASSLFPGRTEAFF. The CDR3 bases are TGTGCCAGCAGTTTATTCCCCGGGAGGACTGAAGCTTTCTTT. The V and J genes are TRBV28 and TRBJ1-1, with unresolved D. Germline-derived CDR1 and CDR2 are MDHEN and SYDVKM. V lost 1 base to trimming and J lost 5 bases, with 11 bases between them. The CDR3 runs to 14 residues.

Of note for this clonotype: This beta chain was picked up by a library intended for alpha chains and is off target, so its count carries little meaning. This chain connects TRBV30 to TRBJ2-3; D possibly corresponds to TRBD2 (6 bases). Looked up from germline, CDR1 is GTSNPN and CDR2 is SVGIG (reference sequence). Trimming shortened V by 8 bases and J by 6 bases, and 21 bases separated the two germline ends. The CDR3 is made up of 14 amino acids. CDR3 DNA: TGTGCCCCTAGCAGAGGGCGGGGAAAGGATACGCAGTATTTT. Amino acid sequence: CAPSRGRGKDTQYF.

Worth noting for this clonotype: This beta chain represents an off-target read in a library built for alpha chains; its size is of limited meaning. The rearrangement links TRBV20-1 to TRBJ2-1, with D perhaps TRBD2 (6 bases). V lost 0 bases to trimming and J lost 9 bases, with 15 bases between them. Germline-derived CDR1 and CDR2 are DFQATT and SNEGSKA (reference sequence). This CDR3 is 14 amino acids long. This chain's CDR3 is CSARDLHARGEQFF. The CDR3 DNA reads TGCAGTGCTAGAGACCTACACGCGCGGGGTGAGCAGTTCTTC.

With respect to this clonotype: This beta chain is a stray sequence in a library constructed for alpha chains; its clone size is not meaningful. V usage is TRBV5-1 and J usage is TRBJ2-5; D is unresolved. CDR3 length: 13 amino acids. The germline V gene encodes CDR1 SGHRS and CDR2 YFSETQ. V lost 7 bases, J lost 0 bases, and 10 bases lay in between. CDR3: CASGDGYQETQYF. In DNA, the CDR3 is TGCGCCAGCGGAGACGGCTACCAAGAGACCCAGTACTTC. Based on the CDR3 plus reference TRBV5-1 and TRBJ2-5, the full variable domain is KAGVTQTPRYLIKTRGQQVTLSCSPISGHRSVSWYQQTPGQGLQFLFEYFSETQRNKGNFPGRFSGRQFSNSRSEMNVSTLELGDSALYLCASGDGYQETQYFGPGTRLLVL.

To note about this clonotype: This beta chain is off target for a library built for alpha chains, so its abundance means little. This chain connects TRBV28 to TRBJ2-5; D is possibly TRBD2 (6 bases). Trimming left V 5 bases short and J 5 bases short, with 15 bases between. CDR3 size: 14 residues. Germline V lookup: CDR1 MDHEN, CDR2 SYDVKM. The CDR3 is CASSPGDRPETQYF. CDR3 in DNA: TGTGCCAGCAGTCCGGGGGACCGTCCCGAGACCCAGTACTTC.

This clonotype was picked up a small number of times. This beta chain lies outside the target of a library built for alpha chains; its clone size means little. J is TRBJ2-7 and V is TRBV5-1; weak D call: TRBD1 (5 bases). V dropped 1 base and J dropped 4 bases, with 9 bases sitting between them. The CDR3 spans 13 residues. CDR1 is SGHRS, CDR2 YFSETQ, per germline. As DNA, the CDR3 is TGCGCCAGCAGCTTGCCCGACAGTTACGAGCAGTACTTC. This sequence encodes CASSLPDSYEQYF.

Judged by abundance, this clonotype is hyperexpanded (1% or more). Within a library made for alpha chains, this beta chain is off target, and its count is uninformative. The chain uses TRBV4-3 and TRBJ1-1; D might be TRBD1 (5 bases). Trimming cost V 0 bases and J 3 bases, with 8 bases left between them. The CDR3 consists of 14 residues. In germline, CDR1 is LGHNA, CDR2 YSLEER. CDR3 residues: CASSQDLGDTEAFF. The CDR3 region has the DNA TGCGCCAGCAGCCAAGATCTGGGGGACACTGAAGCTTTCTTT.

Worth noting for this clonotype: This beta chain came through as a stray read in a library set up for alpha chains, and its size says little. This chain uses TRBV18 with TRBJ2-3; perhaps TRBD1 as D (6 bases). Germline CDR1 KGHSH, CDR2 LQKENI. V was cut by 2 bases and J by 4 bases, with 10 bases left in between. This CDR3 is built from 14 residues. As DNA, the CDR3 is TGTGCCAGCTCACCAAGGACAGCCCCAGATACGCAGTATTTT. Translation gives CASSPRTAPDTQYF.

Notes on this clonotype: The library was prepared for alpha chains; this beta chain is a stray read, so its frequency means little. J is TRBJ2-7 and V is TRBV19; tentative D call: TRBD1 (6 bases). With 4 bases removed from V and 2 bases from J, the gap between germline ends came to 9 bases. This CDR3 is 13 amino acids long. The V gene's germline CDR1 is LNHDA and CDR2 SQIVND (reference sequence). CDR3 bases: TGTGCCAGTAGTAGGACAGCAGCCTACGAGCAGTACTTC. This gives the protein CASSRTAAYEQYF.

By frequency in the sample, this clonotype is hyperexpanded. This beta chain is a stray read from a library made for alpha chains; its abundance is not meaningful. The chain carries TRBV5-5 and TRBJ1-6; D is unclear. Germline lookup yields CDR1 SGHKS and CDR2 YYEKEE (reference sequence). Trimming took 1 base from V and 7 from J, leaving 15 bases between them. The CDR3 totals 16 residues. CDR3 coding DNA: TGTGCCAGCAGCTTGTCCGGAAATCTCGGAAATTCACCCCTCCACTTT. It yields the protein CASSLSGNLGNSPLHF.

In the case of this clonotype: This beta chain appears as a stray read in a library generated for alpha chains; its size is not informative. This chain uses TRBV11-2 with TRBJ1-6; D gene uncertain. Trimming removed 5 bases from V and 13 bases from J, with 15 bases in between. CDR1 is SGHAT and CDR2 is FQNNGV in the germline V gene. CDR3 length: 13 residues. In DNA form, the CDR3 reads TGTGCCAGCAGCCACGCCCCTCGGGCCCCCCTCCACTTT. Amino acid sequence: CASSHAPRAPLHF.

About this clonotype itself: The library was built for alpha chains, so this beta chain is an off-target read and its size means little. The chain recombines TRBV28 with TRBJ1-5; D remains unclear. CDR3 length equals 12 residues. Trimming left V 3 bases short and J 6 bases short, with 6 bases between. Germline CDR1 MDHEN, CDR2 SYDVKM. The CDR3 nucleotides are TGTGCCAGCAGTTTCTGGGGTCAGCCCCAGCATTTT. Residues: CASSFWGQPQHF.

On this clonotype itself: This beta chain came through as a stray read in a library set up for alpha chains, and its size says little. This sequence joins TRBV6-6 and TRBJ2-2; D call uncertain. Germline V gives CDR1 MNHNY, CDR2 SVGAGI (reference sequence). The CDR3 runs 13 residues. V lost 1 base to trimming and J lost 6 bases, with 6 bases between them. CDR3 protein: CASSYFEPGELFF. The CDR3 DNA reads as TGTGCCAGCAGTTACTTCGAACCCGGGGAGCTGTTTTTT.

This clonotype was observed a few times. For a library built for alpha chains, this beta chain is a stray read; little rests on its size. The CDR3 region has the DNA TGTGCCAGCAGCACACAGCGAGATACGCAGTATTTT. Its translation: CASSTQRDTQYF. This chain links TRBV7-9 with TRBJ2-3, with unresolved D. This CDR3 is 12 amino acids long. V was shortened by 5 bases and J by 5 bases, with 8 bases between the two germline ends. Germline loops: CDR1 SEHNR, CDR2 FQNEAQ (reference sequence).

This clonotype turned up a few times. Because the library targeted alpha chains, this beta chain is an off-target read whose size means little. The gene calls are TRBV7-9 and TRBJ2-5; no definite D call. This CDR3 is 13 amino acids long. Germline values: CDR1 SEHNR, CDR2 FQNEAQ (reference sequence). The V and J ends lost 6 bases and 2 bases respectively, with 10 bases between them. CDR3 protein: CASSTWLQETQYF. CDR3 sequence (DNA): TGTGCCAGCAGTACCTGGCTTCAAGAGACCCAGTACTTC.

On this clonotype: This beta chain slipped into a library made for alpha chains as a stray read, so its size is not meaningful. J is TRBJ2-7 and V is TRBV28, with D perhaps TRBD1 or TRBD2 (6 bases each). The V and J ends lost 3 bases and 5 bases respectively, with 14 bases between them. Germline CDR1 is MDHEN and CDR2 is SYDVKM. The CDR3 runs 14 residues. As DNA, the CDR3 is TGTGCCAGCAGTTTGACGGGGGCAGAGAACGAGCAGTACTTC. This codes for CASSLTGAENEQYF. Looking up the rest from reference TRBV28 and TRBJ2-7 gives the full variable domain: DVKVTQSSRYLVKRTGEKVFLECVQDMDHENMFWYRQDPGLGLRLIYFSYDVKMKEKGDIPEGYSVSREKKERFSLILESASTNQTSMYLCASSLTGAENEQYFGPGTRLTVT.

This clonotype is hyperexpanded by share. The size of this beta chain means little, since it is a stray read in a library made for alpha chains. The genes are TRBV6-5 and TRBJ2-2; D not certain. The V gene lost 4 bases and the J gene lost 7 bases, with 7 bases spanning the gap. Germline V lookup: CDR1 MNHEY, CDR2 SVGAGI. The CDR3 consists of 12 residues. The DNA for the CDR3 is TGTGCCAGCAGTTCGGTGGGCGGGGAGCTGTTTTTT. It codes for CASSSVGGELFF.

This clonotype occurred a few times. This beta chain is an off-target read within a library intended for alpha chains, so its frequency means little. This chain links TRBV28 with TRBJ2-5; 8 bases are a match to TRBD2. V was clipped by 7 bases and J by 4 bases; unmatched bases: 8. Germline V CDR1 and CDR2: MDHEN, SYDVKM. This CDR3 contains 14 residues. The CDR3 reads CASISGAPGETQYF. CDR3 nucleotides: TGTGCCAGCATTAGCGGGGCCCCGGGAGAGACCCAGTACTTC.

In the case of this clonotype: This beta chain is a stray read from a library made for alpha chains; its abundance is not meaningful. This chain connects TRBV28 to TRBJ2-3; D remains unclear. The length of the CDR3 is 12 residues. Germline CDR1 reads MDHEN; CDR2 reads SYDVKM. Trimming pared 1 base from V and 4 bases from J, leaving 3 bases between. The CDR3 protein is CASSLSADTQYF. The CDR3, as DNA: TGTGCCAGCAGTTTATCAGCAGATACGCAGTATTTT.